These T cell receptor beta chains were read from a single sample in a study of STAT3 mutations in large granular lymphocyte leukemia. Libraries were prepared by immunoSEQ multiplex PCR; TCRdb keeps only in-frame clonotypes and omits some of them. Altogether approximately 11,000 clones are present, 85% being singletons, with the ten largest covering about 86%. Sequenced input: peripheral blood mononuclear cells. The receptors shown here come from a man at least 80 years old with T-cell large granular lymphocyte leukemia. Some clones in this sample may be carry-over from other donors' samples. The CDR3 runs from the conserved cysteine through the conserved F or W. The D gene is left open where the match is weak. Not every row has a clone size; where given, it reads once, few, many or a size class.

j_gene	d_gene	abundance	v_gene	CDR3aa	CDR3nt
TRBJ2-7	TRBD1	once	TRBV7-9	CASSLALLQGSSYEQYF	TGTGCCAGCAGCTTAGCGTTATTACAGGGGAGCTCCTACGAGCAGTACTTC
TRBJ2-3	.	.	TRBV18	CASSPPGRSTDTQYF	TGTGCCAGCTCTCCTCCGGGGAGAAGCACAGATACGCAGTATTTT
TRBJ1-2	.	.	TRBV5-1	CASSFPGYGYTF	TGCGCCAGCAGCTTCCCAGGGTATGGCTACACCTTC
TRBJ1-6	.	few	TRBV19	CASSSDWGTPLHF	TGTGCCAGTAGTAGTGACTGGGGAACACCCCTCCACTTT
TRBJ1-5	.	.	TRBV7-8	CASGRDFNQPQHF	TGTGCCAGCGGACGGGACTTCAATCAGCCCCAGCATTTT
TRBJ2-7	.	.	TRBV7-2	CASSSRAFVAEQYF	TGTGCCAGCAGCTCTAGGGCCTTCGTCGCCGAGCAGTACTTC
TRBJ1-6	TRBD1	few	TRBV25-1	CASSWDRDNSPLHF	TGTGCCAGCAGTTGGGACAGGGATAATTCACCCCTCCACTTT
TRBJ2-3	.	few	TRBV7-9	CASKNPGGLGTDTQYF	TGTGCCAGCAAAAACCCCGGGGGTTTGGGCACAGATACGCAGTATTTT
TRBJ2-5	.	few	TRBV5-4	CASSLRGTQYF	TGTGCCAGCAGCTTAAGGGGGACCCAGTACTTC
TRBJ2-5	.	.	TRBV7-9	CASSGQETQYF	TGTGCCAGCAGCGGCCAAGAGACCCAGTACTTC
TRBJ2-5	.	.	TRBV5-4	CASSLDQGRGETQYF	TGTGCCAGCAGCTTGGATCAGGGGAGAGGGGAGACCCAGTACTTC
TRBJ2-5	.	.	TRBV4-3	CASSQDWNGETQYF	TGCGCCAGCAGCCAAGATTGGAACGGGGAGACCCAGTACTTC
TRBJ2-3	.	.	TRBV19	CASTVPNTDTQYF	TGTGCCAGTACAGTTCCCAACACAGATACGCAGTATTTT
TRBJ1-2	.	.	TRBV28	CASRHQGGGYTF	TGTGCCAGCCGGCATCAAGGAGGAGGCTACACCTTC
TRBJ1-5	.	.	TRBV30	CAWSLGSPQPQHF	TGTGCCTGGAGCTTGGGTTCCCCTCAGCCCCAGCATTTT
TRBJ2-1	TRBD2	.	TRBV7-2	CASSPRPGLAGGPGNEQFF	TGTGCCAGCAGCCCTCGCCCTGGACTAGCGGGGGGGCCGGGTAATGAGCAGTTCTTC
TRBJ2-3	.	.	TRBV9	CASNPPGPGDSADTQYF	TGTGCCAGCAACCCCCCGGGTCCCGGGGATAGCGCGGATACGCAGTATTTT
TRBJ1-4	.	.	TRBV5-1	CASSLGGKLEKLFF	TGCGCCAGCAGCTTGGGGGGAAAGCTTGAAAAACTGTTTTTT